Sequencing of this T cell receptor beta chain was carried out in a study of shared clonotypes between healthy human individuals. The CDR3 extends over 14 amino acids. The V segment lost 3 bases and the J segment 7 bases; nucleotides outside the gene matches: 7. Germline loops: CDR1 SGHAT, CDR2 FQNNGV. Points from the study as a whole: Larger estimated richness was generally seen in naive subsets than in memory subsets.

On this clone itself: The antigen is unknown.

Partitioning of CD4+ cells yielded a CD45RA+ naive subset and a CD45RA-negative memory subset. Generated by immunoSEQ multiplex PCR, the TCRdb table keeps only in-frame clones and is missing some. The repertoire holds some 2,100,000 clones, with 95% as singletons. The rearrangement links TRBV11-2 to TRBJ2-7; 9 nucleotides match TRBD2. The sample consisted of naive CD4+ T cells sorted from blood. Regarding subset: CD45RA+ positively selected. This receptor was taken from a man aged 18-30 years in good health. The CDR3 DNA follows: TGTGCCAGCAGCTTGGGGCGGGAGGGCCTTGAGCAGTACTTC. Translated, it gives CASSLGREGLEQYF.